The rows below give T cell receptor beta chains drawn from one sample of a study of CD8 T cells in ankylosing spondylitis. TCRdb called the 5' RACE reads again in MiXCR, with one record for every CDR3 protein. The sample lists about 420,000 distinct CDR3 sequences, around 20% occurring once. Sequencing input: blood, either unsorted or a sorted T cell fraction (not recorded which). These receptors were collected from a male donor with ankylosing spondylitis. Each CDR3 is given with its conserved first and last residue. D genes are given only for firm matches. Size is omitted from some rows. Given values are once, few, many or a class for expanded clones.

v_call	d_call	clone_size	cdr3_length	j_call	cdr3_nt	cdr3_aa
TRBV5-1	NA	many	13	TRBJ1-5	TGCGCCAGCAGCTTGGCAGGGAACCAGCCCCAGCATTTT	CASSLAGNQPQHF
TRBV20-1	TRBD1	few	13	TRBJ2-7	TGCAGTGCCCCCCGACAGGGCCTCTCCGAGCAGTACTTC	CSAPRQGLSEQYF
TRBV15	NA	few	15	TRBJ2-5	TGTGCCACCAGCAGAGAAACCAGGGGTTTTGAGACCCAGTACTTC	CATSRETRGFETQYF
TRBV10-3	TRBD1	once	16	TRBJ2-5	TGTGCCATCAGTGTTAGGAGGGACAGGGGCGTGGAGACCCAGTACTTC	CAISVRRDRGVETQYF
TRBV4-2	TRBD2	NA	16	TRBJ2-7	TGTGCCAGCAGCCAAGCGACTAGCGGGAGCGTATACGAGCAGTACTTC	CASSQATSGSVYEQYF
TRBV29-1	TRBD2	many	17	TRBJ2-2	TGCAGCGTTGAAAGCTCCGGGACTAGCGCGAACACCGGGGAGCTGTTTTTT	CSVESSGTSANTGELFF
TRBV5-1	TRBD2	few	17	TRBJ2-7	TGCGCCAGCAGCACTCGCCCGGGACTAGCGGGAGTGTACGAGCAGTACTTC	CASSTRPGLAGVYEQYF
TRBV27	NA	few	17	TRBJ2-1	TGTGCCAGCAGTTTGAGAAGCGGAGTTAGCTCCTACAATGAGCAGTTCTTC	CASSLRSGVSSYNEQFF
TRBV5-1	NA	NA	14	TRBJ2-3	TGCGCCAGCAGCTTGTCAGGGGCTGGAGATACGCAGTATTTT	CASSLSGAGDTQYF
TRBV18	TRBD2	few	16	TRBJ2-7	TGTGCCAGCTCACCACCGGCGACTAGCAGGTTCTACGAGCAGTACTTC	CASSPPATSRFYEQYF
TRBV18	TRBD1	NA	13	TRBJ2-1	TGTGCCAGCTCACAGGACAGGGGCAATGAGCAGTTCTTC	CASSQDRGNEQFF
TRBV11-2	TRBD2	few	15	TRBJ2-4	TGTGCCAGCAGCCCCGCGGGCTCAGGGAGGGCCATTCAGTACTTC	CASSPAGSGRAIQYF
TRBV27	TRBD1	NA	15	TRBJ2-2	TGTGCCAGCAGTACGGACAGGGTTTACACCGGGGAGCTGTTTTTT	CASSTDRVYTGELFF
TRBV2	TRBD2	NA	15	TRBJ2-2	TGTGCCAGCAGTCAGATACGGGAGGCCGTCGGGGAGCTGTTTTTT	CASSQIREAVGELFF
TRBV24-1	NA	NA	11	TRBJ2-3	TGTGCCACCAGTGCGGTGGATACGCAGTATTTT	CATSAVDTQYF
TRBV12-3/TRBV12-4	NA	NA	12	TRBJ2-3	TGTGCCAGCAAAGAAGACACAGATACGCAGTATTTT	CASKEDTDTQYF
TRBV28	NA	few	12	TRBJ1-2	TGTGCCAGCAATTTGAGAGGGCTTGGCTACACCTTC	CASNLRGLGYTF
TRBV27	NA	many	12	TRBJ2-7	TGTGCCACCCCGCAGGGCCCCTACGAGCAGTACTTC	CATPQGPYEQYF
TRBV20-1	NA	NA	13	TRBJ2-7	TGCAGTGCTAGCTTCTCTAGGGAGTACGAGCAGTACTTC	CSASFSREYEQYF
TRBV29-1	NA	few	14	TRBJ2-1	TGCAGCGTTGAAACCGGGAGTGTGCACAATGAGCAGTTCTTC	CSVETGSVHNEQFF
TRBV2	NA	NA	14	TRBJ1-2	TGTGCCAGCAGTGAAGCGCTTTTTCAGTATGGCTACACCTTC	CASSEALFQYGYTF
TRBV19	NA	few	14	TRBJ2-1	TGTGCCAGTAGTATAGATCAACGGTACAATGAGCAGTTCTTC	CASSIDQRYNEQFF
TRBV2	TRBD2	NA	15	TRBJ2-1	TGTGCCAGCAGTGGTAGCGGGAGGGCCCTCGGTGAGCAGTTCTTC	CASSGSGRALGEQFF
TRBV28	NA	NA	14	TRBJ2-1	TGTGCCAGCACCACCCCACTAGGGTACAATGAGCAGTTCTTC	CASTTPLGYNEQFF
TRBV28	NA	NA	15	TRBJ2-1	TGTGCCAGCAGTTTATGGGGCAGGGATGCTAGCCACCTGTTCTTC	CASSLWGRDASHLFF
TRBV20-1	NA	NA	13	TRBJ1-1	TGCAGTGCTAGCTGGCAGCCGAACACTGAAGCTTTCTTT	CSASWQPNTEAFF
TRBV10-3	NA	many	15	TRBJ2-5	TGTGCCATCAGTGTGGGTGTGGGTCTCGGTGAGACCCAGTACTTC	CAISVGVGLGETQYF
TRBV25-1	NA	NA	15	TRBJ2-3	TGTGCCAGCAGTGAATTAGGGGTCAGCACAGATACGCAGTATTTT	CASSELGVSTDTQYF
TRBV6-2/TRBV6-3	TRBD1	many	14	TRBJ1-6	TGTGCCAGCAGTTACGGGACAGGGGTTTCACCCCTCCACTTT	CASSYGTGVSPLHF
TRBV7-2	NA	few	16	TRBJ1-3	TGTGCCAGCAGCCTAGGGGTCGGGGCAGCAGGAAACACCATATATTTT	CASSLGVGAAGNTIYF
TRBV29-1	TRBD2	NA	14	TRBJ2-3	TGCAGCGTTGTGGCTAGCGGGAGCCCGGATACGCAGTATTTT	CSVVASGSPDTQYF
TRBV12-3/TRBV12-4	TRBD2	few	15	TRBJ2-5	TGTGCCAGCAGTTTGAGCGGGATACGGCAAGAGACCCAGTACTTC	CASSLSGIRQETQYF
TRBV3-1	NA	few	16	TRBJ1-1	TGTGCCAGCAGCCAGCCCCCGCAGGGGAAGAACACTGAAGCTTTCTTT	CASSQPPQGKNTEAFF
TRBV18	TRBD1	NA	16	TRBJ1-2	TGTGCCAGCTCACCGGAACCGGGACAGGGGGCGTCGGGCTACACCTTC	CASSPEPGQGASGYTF
TRBV5-5	TRBD1	few	15	TRBJ2-5	TGTGCCAGCAGCTCGGGGACAGGGGCTTCAGAGACCCAGTACTTC	CASSSGTGASETQYF